Sequencing of this T cell receptor (beta chain) was carried out in a study of molecular identifiers for immune sequencing clone quantification (dated by TCRdb to about 2018). Study-wide context: For a replicate experiment, RNA from roughly 20,000 or 100,000 naive CD8 T cells was divided into five aliquots, and four of the five aliquots were sequenced. The study was a methods study using CD8 T cells to benchmark molecular-identifier clustering-based TCR repertoire sequencing (MIDCIRS) and TCR RNA copy counting.

The cysteine opens and the phenylalanine closes a CDR3 of 14 amino acids. Only CDR3 DNA remains: 42 bases, in frame from the first base. From the germline V gene, CDR1 is SGHTA and CDR2 is FQGTGA. The junction carries 11 bases between V and J, which are trimmed by 5 bases and 3 bases respectively. Library creation used PCR. The instrument was an Illumina HiSeq 4000. Bulk TCR libraries were generated as previously described, with the TCR primers listed in Table S5 used. Total RNA was purified with the Qiagen AllPrep DNA/RNA kit. Before analysis, reads from multiple sequencing runs of the same library were pooled. As for the authors' bioinformatics: Only reads with exact TCR constant sequence were kept, trimmed to 150 nt, and grouped by their 12-nt molecular barcodes. Reads in each barcode group were sub-clustered using a 15% Levenshtein threshold, and a quality-weighted consensus sequence was built for each RNA molecule. Non-functional sequences were discarded, and so were lower-count sequences lying one edit away from another sequence. Barcode sub-clusters with fewer than 20% of the maximum read count were removed, based on fitting two negative binomial distributions. TCRdb reprocessing: public reads trimmed at Q25 with fastp, clones called with MiXCR, in-frame beta chains kept. Rows merge per CDR3 protein into single entries with the most common DNA and genes. It is TCRdb's table, rather than the study itself, that gives the V and J calls and clone size. The sample table shows a few hundred thousand distinct CDR3 sequences, and about a fifth are seen once. Of the sample, about 0.8% is held by the ten largest clones.

Points on this clonotype: What this receptor recognizes is not known. Base qualities were left out, and no much larger clone turns up one base away.

Libraries of naive CD8 T cells were built from around 20,000 to 990,000 sorted cells, with 10%, 30% or 50% of the purified RNA used. Naive CD8 T cells were FACS-sorted as CD8+CD4-CCR7+CD45RA+ on a BD FACSAria II into RLT Plus buffer. Roughly 10 TCR copies' worth of Jurkat RNA were spiked into about 19,000-1,000,000 naive CD8 T cell samples to test detection sensitivity. Enrichment of CD8 T cells was done with RosetteSep CD8+ T Cell Enrichment Cocktail plus Ficoll-Paque, and ACK red cell lysis came afterward. Paper-wide results and their limitations: Modeling estimated about 3.3 recovered TCR RNA copies per cell, compared with about 10 by digital PCR, which implies 30% to 35% capture efficiency. In CMV-specific effector cells, over 98% of molecules were held by clones above 20 RNA copies, whereas under 1% of molecules were held by such clones in naive cells. Naive libraries contained spiked-in Jurkat TCR RNA (around ten copies' worth), which is not part of the donor repertoire. Without barcode sub-clustering, chimeric consensus sequences inflated TCR diversity; chimeras reached as high as 47%. A single cell's worth of spiked-in Jurkat TCR RNA was reported detectable even among one million naive CD8 T cells. The sizes of highly expanded clones could end up underestimated when identical TCR molecules share a barcode.

The sequence derives from a human donor in good health. Some libraries in this study had Jurkat cell RNA spiked in. What was sequenced was naive CD8+ T cells from blood, with Jurkat cell RNA spiked in. The cell subset or site label, read with the paper, signifies: FACS-sorted CD8+CD4-CCR7+CD45RA+ naive T cells. The V and J genes are TRBV7-3 and TRBJ1-5, with the D gene not confidently named. At the DNA level, the sequence is TGTGCCAGCAGCCCGAACAGAACCAATCAGCCCCAGCATTTT. It translates as CASSPNRTNQPQHF.